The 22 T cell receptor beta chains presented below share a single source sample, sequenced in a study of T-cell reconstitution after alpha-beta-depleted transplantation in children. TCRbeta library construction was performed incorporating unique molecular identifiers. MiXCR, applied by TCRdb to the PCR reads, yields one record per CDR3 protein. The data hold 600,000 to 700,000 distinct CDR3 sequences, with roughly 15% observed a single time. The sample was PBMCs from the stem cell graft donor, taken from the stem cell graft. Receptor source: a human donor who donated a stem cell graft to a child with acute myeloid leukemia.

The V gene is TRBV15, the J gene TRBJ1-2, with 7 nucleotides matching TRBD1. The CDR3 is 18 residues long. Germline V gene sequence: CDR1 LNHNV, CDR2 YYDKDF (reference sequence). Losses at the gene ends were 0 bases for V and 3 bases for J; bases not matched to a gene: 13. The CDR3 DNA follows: TGTGCCACCAGCAGAGAGGGGTTGGGGACAGAGGGATACTATGGCTACACCTTC. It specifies CATSREGLGTEGYYGYTF.

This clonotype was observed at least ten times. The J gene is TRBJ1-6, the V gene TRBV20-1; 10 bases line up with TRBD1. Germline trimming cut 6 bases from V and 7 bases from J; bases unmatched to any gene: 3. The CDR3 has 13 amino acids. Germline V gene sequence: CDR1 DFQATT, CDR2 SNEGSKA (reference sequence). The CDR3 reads CSATTGGNSPLHF. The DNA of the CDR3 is TGCAGTGCAACGACAGGGGGCAATTCACCCCTCCACTTT.

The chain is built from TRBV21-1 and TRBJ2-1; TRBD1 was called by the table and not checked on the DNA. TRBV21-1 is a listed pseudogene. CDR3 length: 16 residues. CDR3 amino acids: CASRGGKRGLNNEQFF. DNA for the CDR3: TGTGCCAGCAGGGGGGGTAAGCGGGGGCTCAACAATGAGCAGTTCTTC.

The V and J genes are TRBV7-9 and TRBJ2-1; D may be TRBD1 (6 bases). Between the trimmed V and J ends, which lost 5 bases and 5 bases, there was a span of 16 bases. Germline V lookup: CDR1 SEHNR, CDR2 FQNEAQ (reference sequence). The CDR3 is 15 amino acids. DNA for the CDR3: TGTGCCAGCAGCCCTACAGGGTTAAGGAACAATGAGCAGTTCTTC. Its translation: CASSPTGLRNNEQFF.

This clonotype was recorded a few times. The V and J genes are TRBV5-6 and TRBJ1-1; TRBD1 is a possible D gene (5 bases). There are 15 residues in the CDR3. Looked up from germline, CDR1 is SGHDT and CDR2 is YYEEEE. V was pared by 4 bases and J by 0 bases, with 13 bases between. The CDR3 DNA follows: TGTGCCAGCAGCCAAGGGACGGTTTTGAACACTGAAGCTTTCTTT. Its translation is CASSQGTVLNTEAFF.

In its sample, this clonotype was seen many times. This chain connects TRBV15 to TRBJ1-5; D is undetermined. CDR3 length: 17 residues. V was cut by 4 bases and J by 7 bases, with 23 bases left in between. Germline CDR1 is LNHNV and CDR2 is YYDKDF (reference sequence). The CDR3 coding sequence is TGTGCCACCAGCACATTCTCCGGGTCCCAGGCGGAACAGCCCCAGCATTTT. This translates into CATSTFSGSQAEQPQHF.

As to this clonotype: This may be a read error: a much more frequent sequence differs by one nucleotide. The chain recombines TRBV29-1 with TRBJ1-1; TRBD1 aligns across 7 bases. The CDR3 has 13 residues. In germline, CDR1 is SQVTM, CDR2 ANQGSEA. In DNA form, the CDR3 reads TGCAGAGTTCGTCAGGGGGGGAACACTGAAGCTTTCTTT. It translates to CRVRQGGNTEAFF.

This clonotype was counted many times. CDR3 sequence (DNA): TGCAGCCCGGGGGAGAACTACAATGAGCAGTTCTTC. Amino acids: CSPGENYNEQFF. The chain uses TRBV29-1 and TRBJ2-1, with a possible D match to TRBD2 (6 bases). Germline V gene lookup returns CDR1 SQVTM and CDR2 ANQGSEA. The CDR3 contains 12 residues. The V gene lost 8 bases and the J gene lost 3 bases, with 11 bases spanning the gap.

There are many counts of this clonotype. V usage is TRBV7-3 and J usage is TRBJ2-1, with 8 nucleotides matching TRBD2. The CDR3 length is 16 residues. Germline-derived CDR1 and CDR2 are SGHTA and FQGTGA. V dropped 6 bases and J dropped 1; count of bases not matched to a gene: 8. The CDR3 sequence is CASSSGGLGSYNEQFF. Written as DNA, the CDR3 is TGTGCCAGCAGTTCTGGGGGACTAGGGTCCTACAATGAGCAGTTCTTC.

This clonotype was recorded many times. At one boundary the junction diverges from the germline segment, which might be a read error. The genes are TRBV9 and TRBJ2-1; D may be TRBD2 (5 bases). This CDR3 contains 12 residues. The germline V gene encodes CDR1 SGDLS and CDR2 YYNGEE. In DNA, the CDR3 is TGTGCCAGCAGCGTCCTAGCCGGACCTGCGATCTTC. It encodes CASSVLAGPAIF.

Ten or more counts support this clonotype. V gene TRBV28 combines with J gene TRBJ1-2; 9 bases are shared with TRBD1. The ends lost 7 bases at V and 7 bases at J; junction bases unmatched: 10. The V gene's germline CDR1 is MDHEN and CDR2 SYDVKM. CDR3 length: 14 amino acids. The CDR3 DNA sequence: TGTGCCAGCACCCCAAGTTGGGGACAGGGTGGCTACACCTTC. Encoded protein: CASTPSWGQGGYTF.

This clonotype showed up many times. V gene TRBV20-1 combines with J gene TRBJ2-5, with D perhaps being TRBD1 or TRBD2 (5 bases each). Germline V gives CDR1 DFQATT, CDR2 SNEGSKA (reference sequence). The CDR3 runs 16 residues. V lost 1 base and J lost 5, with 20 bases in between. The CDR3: CSARGRGGKLRETQYF. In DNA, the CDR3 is TGCAGTGCTAGAGGCCGGGGCGGTAAACTTAGGGAGACCCAGTACTTC.

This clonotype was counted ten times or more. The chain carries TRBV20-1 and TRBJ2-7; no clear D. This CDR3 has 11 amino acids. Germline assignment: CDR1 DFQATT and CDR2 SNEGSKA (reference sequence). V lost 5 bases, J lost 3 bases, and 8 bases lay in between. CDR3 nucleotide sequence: TGCAGTGCTTTTCACAGCTACGAGCAGTACTTC. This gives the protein CSAFHSYEQYF.

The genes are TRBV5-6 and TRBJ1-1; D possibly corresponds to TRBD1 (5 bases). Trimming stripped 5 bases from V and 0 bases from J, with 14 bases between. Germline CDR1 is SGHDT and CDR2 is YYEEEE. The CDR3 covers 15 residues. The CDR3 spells CASRLDSRLNTEAFF. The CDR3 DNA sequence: TGTGCCAGCAGACTCGACAGCCGATTGAACACTGAAGCTTTCTTT.

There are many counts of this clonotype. The CDR3 sequence: CASSFQRGTDTQYF. The DNA for the CDR3 is TGTGCCAGCAGCTTTCAACGGGGCACAGATACGCAGTATTTT. This chain links TRBV7-2 with TRBJ2-3; D is ambiguous. CDR3 size: 14 residues. The germline V and J ends were trimmed by 3 bases and 1 base, with 8 bases remaining between them. The V gene's germline CDR1 is SGHTA and CDR2 FQGNSA.

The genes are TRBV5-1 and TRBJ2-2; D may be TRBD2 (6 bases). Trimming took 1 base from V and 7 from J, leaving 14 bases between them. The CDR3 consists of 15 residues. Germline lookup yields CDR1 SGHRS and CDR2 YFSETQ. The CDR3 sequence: CASSLNERGGGELFF. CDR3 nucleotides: TGCGCCAGCAGCTTGAACGAACGGGGAGGCGGGGAGCTGTTTTTT.

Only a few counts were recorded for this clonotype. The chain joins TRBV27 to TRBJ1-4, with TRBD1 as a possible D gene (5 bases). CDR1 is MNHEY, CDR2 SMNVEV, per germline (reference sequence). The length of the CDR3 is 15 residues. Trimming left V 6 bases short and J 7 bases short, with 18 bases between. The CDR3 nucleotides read TGTGCCAGCAGCCACCCTACCGCCGGGACTGAAAAACTGTTTTTT. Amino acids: CASSHPTAGTEKLFF.

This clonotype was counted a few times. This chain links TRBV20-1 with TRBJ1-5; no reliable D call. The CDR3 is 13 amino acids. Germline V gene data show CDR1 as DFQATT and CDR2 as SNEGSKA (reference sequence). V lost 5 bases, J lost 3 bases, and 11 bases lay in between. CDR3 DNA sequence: TGCAGTGCTGCGGACGTTCTCAATCAGCCCCAGCATTTT. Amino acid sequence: CSAADVLNQPQHF.

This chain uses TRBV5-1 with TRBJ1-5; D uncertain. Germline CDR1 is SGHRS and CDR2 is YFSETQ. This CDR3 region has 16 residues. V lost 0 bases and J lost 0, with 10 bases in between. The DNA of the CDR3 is TGCGCCAGCAGCTTGGTTTGGGTTTATAGCAATCAGCCCCAGCATTTT. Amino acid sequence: CASSLVWVYSNQPQHF.

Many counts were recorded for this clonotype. The CDR3 spells CSARVAGGRRETQYF. CDR3 sequence (DNA): TGCAGTGCTAGAGTTGCGGGGGGCCGGCGAGAGACCCAGTACTTC. The J gene is TRBJ2-5, the V gene TRBV20-1; TRBD2 aligns across 8 bases. The germline V gene has CDR1 DFQATT and CDR2 SNEGSKA (reference sequence). The CDR3 totals 15 residues. The V gene end was trimmed by 1 base and the J gene end by 4 bases; junction bases not matched to a gene: 8.

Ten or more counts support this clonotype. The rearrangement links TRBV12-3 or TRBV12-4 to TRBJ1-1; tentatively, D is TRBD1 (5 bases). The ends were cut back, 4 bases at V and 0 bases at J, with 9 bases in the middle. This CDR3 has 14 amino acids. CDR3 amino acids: CASSWAGMNTEAFF. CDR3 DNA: TGTGCCAGCAGTTGGGCAGGGATGAACACTGAAGCTTTCTTT.

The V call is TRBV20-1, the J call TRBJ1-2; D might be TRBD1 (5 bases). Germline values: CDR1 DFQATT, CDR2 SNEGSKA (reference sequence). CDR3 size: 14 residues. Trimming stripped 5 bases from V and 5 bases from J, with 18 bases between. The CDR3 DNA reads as TGCAGTGCTCCTGTCCCGGACAACAGTTATGGCTACACCTTC. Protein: CSAPVPDNSYGYTF.